This entry lists 26 T cell receptor beta chains sequenced from one sample in a study of cytomegalovirus exposure and HLA in healthy donors. PCR was performed using 60 Vbeta and 13 Jbeta primers. The protocol was immunoSEQ multiplex PCR, while the TCRdb copy is restricted to in-frame clones and leaves out a portion. The table records some 110,000 clones, 75% of them present only once. The source material was PBMCs. The origin of the receptors is a man aged 35 to 55 in good health and CMV-seronegative.

The sample holds a few counts of this clone. V is TRBV7-6 and J is TRBJ2-7, with 8 bases that match TRBD1. Per germline, CDR1 SGHVS and CDR2 FNYEAQ. V trimming: 4 bases; J trimming: 2 bases; junction bases outside the gene matches: 7. This CDR3 comprises 15 residues. For the CDR3, the DNA is TGTGCCAGCAGCTCGACAGGGGCTTTCGCCTACGAGCAGTACTTC. It is translated as CASSSTGAFAYEQYF.

This clone has just a few counts. This chain links TRBV5-1 with TRBJ2-1; D not resolved. The CDR3 extends over 14 amino acids. Trimming stripped 1 base from V and 0 bases from J, with 5 bases between. Germline V gene sequence: CDR1 SGHRS, CDR2 YFSETQ. The CDR3 DNA follows: TGCGCCAGCAGCTTGACCAGCTCCTACAATGAGCAGTTCTTC. Residues: CASSLTSSYNEQFF.

This clone was observed a few times. CDR3 region: CASSIGLPIDYGYTF. As DNA, the CDR3 is TGTGCCAGCAGCATCGGTCTCCCGATAGACTATGGCTACACCTTC. V and J are TRBV13 and TRBJ1-2; D call uncertain. Germline-derived CDR1 and CDR2 are PRHDT and FYEKMQ (reference sequence). This CDR3 is 15 amino acids long. The V end was cut by 5 bases, the J end by 3 bases, with 16 bases between. The complete variable domain, with remaining parts taken from reference TRBV13 and TRBJ1-2, reads AAGVIQSPRHLIKEKRETATLKCYPIPRHDTVYWYQQGPGQDPQFLISFYEKMQSDKGSIPDRFSAQQFSDYHSELNMSSLELGDSALYFCASSIGLPIDYGYTFGSGTRLTVV.

CDR3 in DNA: TGTGCCAGCAGCTCGATACTAGCGGGGGGGCTAAATGAGCAGTTCTTC. It encodes CASSSILAGGLNEQFF. The chain uses TRBV11-1 and TRBJ2-1; 13 bases are a match to TRBD2. The CDR3 has 16 amino acids. Per germline, CDR1 SGHAT and CDR2 FQDESV (reference sequence). The V segment lost 4 bases and the J segment 7 bases; nucleotides outside the gene matches: 7.

The chain has TRBV18 and TRBJ1-2, with TRBD1 identical over 9 bases. Trimming removed 1 base from V and 6 bases from J; junction bases left unmatched: 0. The CDR3 extends over 13 amino acids. From germline, CDR1 is KGHSH and CDR2 LQKENI. The CDR3 region is CASSPRQGDGYTF. As DNA, the CDR3 is TGTGCCAGCTCACCACGACAGGGGGATGGCTACACCTTC.

The CDR3 region has the DNA TGTGCCAGCAGTTATGGGGGGACAGGTAATTCACCCCTCCACTTT. Its protein is CASSYGGTGNSPLHF. V usage is TRBV6-5 and J usage is TRBJ1-6; 8 positions match TRBD1. CDR1 is MNHEY and CDR2 is SVGAGI in the germline V gene. J was trimmed by 6 bases and V by 3 bases; bases with no gene match: 4. The CDR3 totals 15 residues.

The chain couples TRBV4-1 to TRBJ2-7, with D perhaps TRBD2 (6 bases). The V gene's germline CDR1 is MGHRA and CDR2 YSYEKL. V lost 2 bases and J 7 bases, leaving 15 bases between the germline ends. The CDR3 length is 14 residues. CDR3 sequence reads: CASSQPSRGGEQYF. In nucleotides, the CDR3 is TGCGCCAGCAGCCAACCTTCGCGGGGCGGGGAGCAGTACTTC.

The V and J genes are TRBV2 and TRBJ1-1; a possible D gene is TRBD1 (6 bases). V shed 7 bases and J shed 0 bases, with 15 bases lying between them. Per germline, CDR1 SNHLY and CDR2 FYNNEI. This CDR3 spans 15 amino acids. The CDR3 region has the DNA TGTGCCAGCAAGGAGACAGGACTGATGAACACTGAAGCTTTCTTT. It specifies CASKETGLMNTEAFF.

The DNA for the CDR3 is TGTGCCAGTAACGAAGTCCCAGCGTACTACACCTTC. Amino acids: CASNEVPAYYTF. V is TRBV2 and J is TRBJ1-2; D is unresolved. Germline V gene lookup returns CDR1 SNHLY and CDR2 FYNNEI. Deletions cut 9 bases from V and 10 bases from J, with 18 bases between. CDR3 length: 12 residues. Complete variable domain (other parts from reference TRBV2 and TRBJ1-2): EPEVTQTPSHQVTQMGQEVILRCVPISNHLYFYWYRQILGQKVEFLVSFYNNEISEKSEIFDDQFSVERPDGSNFTLKIRSTKLEDSAMYFCASNEVPAYYTFGSGTRLTVV.

V gene TRBV13 combines with J gene TRBJ1-1; 11 positions agree with TRBD1. The CDR3 sequence is 13 residues long. Trimming cost V 4 bases and J 8 bases; bases outside gene matches: 3. Germline-derived CDR1 and CDR2 are PRHDT and FYEKMQ (reference sequence). Written as DNA, the CDR3 is TGTGCCAGCAGCTCCGGACAGGGGGCGGAAGCTTTCTTT. Protein sequence: CASSSGQGAEAFF. The full variable domain, in which reference TRBV13 and TRBJ1-1 provide the parts outside the CDR3, is AAGVIQSPRHLIKEKRETATLKCYPIPRHDTVYWYQQGPGQDPQFLISFYEKMQSDKGSIPDRFSAQQFSDYHSELNMSSLELGDSALYFCASSSGQGAEAFFGQGTRLTVV.

This chain connects TRBV7-9 to TRBJ1-1, with TRBD1 identical over 7 bases. V dropped 4 bases and J dropped 1; count of bases not matched to a gene: 9. Looked up from germline, CDR1 is SEHNR and CDR2 is FQNEAQ (reference sequence). This CDR3 is 16 amino acids long. The CDR3 loop is CASSSGRTGENTEAFF. The CDR3 DNA is TGTGCCAGCAGCTCAGGACGAACAGGGGAGAACACTGAAGCTTTCTTT.

This clone showed up just a few times. For the CDR3, the DNA is TGCGCCAGCAGTGAGTCGGGGGGCTACAATGAGCAGTTCTTC. It is translated as CASSESGGYNEQFF. The chain has TRBV10-1 and TRBJ2-1, with D maybe TRBD2 (6 bases). The germline V and J ends were trimmed by 0 bases and 3 bases, with 6 bases remaining between them. The CDR3 extends over 14 amino acids. Germline V gives CDR1 WNHNN, CDR2 SYGVQD (reference sequence).

The CDR3 coding sequence is TGTGCCAGCAGCCCAAGCCCGTACAGGAACACTGAAGCTTTCTTT. Its translation: CASSPSPYRNTEAFF. The rearrangement links TRBV25-1 to TRBJ1-1; D ambiguous. This CDR3 has 15 residues. The germline V and J ends were trimmed by 6 bases and 1 base, with 15 bases remaining between them. CDR1 and CDR2 from the germline V gene are MGHDK and SYGVNS.

The V call is TRBV27, the J call TRBJ2-7; 7 bases are a match to TRBD1. Germline V gene sequence: CDR1 MNHEY, CDR2 SMNVEV (reference sequence). V was clipped by 4 bases and J by 2 bases; unmatched bases: 2. This CDR3 has 13 residues. CDR3: CASSWGQTYEQYF. The CDR3 DNA is TGTGCCAGCAGTTGGGGACAGACCTACGAGCAGTACTTC.

This clone was seen just once. The V and J genes are TRBV27 and TRBJ1-3; D call uncertain. The length of the CDR3 is 16 residues. Germline V lookup: CDR1 MNHEY, CDR2 SMNVEV (reference sequence). Trimming took 6 bases from V and 2 from J, leaving 17 bases between them. The CDR3 here is CASSPRVGRTGNTIYF. The DNA for the CDR3 is TGTGCCAGCAGCCCCCGGGTGGGTCGAACTGGAAACACCATATATTTT.

The gene calls are TRBV27 and TRBJ2-1, with 11 bases matching TRBD1. Germline-derived CDR1 and CDR2 are MNHEY and SMNVEV (reference sequence). The CDR3 is 17 amino acids. Trimming removed 2 bases from V and 7 bases from J; junction bases left unmatched: 10. CDR3 amino acids: CASSLVIGTGGRNEQFF. Written as DNA, the CDR3 is TGTGCCAGCAGTTTAGTAATTGGGACAGGGGGTAGGAATGAGCAGTTCTTC.

This chain joins TRBV6-4 and TRBJ2-2, with D possibly matching TRBD1 (6 bases). Per germline, CDR1 MRHNA and CDR2 SNTAGT. This CDR3 has 15 residues. The ends were cut back, 6 bases at V and 2 bases at J, with 13 bases in the middle. The CDR3 loop reads CASSQDSGNTGELFF. The CDR3 DNA follows: TGTGCCAGCAGCCAGGACAGTGGAAACACCGGGGAGCTGTTTTTT.

J is TRBJ1-2 and V is TRBV11-2, with unresolved D. Germline V gene sequence: CDR1 SGHAT, CDR2 FQNNGV. CDR3 size: 15 residues. The V end lost 0 bases, the J end lost 4 bases, and 12 bases lay between the germline ends. The CDR3 region has the DNA TGTGCCAGCAGCTTAGAATATAACAGAGTCTATGGCTACACCTTC. It translates to CASSLEYNRVYGYTF.

This clone came up a few times. The chain couples TRBV5-1 to TRBJ2-7; the D gene is possibly TRBD2 (6 bases). CDR1 is SGHRS and CDR2 is YFSETQ in the germline V gene. The CDR3 runs 14 residues. Trimming pared 3 bases from V and 2 bases from J, leaving 12 bases between. For the CDR3, the DNA is TGCGCCAGCAGCTCCTCGACGGGGGCCTACGAGCAGTACTTC. Translation gives CASSSSTGAYEQYF.

The V call is TRBV27, the J call TRBJ2-3, with 7 bases that match TRBD1. This CDR3 has 15 residues. The V gene's germline CDR1 is MNHEY and CDR2 SMNVEV (reference sequence). Unmatched junction bases numbered 6, after V lost 5 bases and J lost 1 base. DNA for the CDR3: TGTGCCAGCAGTACACAGGGGTGGGGCACAGATACGCAGTATTTT. Encoded protein: CASSTQGWGTDTQYF.

This clone was detected only a few times. The V and J genes are TRBV28 and TRBJ2-7; maybe TRBD2 (5 bases). The germline V and J ends were trimmed by 6 bases and 2 bases, with 11 bases remaining between them. Per the germline V gene, CDR1 is MDHEN and CDR2 is SYDVKM. The CDR3 is 13 residues long. This CDR3 is CASSLERAYEQYF. The CDR3 bases are TGTGCCAGCAGCCTCGAGAGGGCCTACGAGCAGTACTTC.

The chain joins TRBV7-2 to TRBJ2-7; the match to TRBD2 covers 9 bases. The length of the CDR3 is 14 residues. The germline CDR1 and CDR2 sequences are SGHTA and FQGNSA. V was clipped by 1 base and J by 6 bases; unmatched bases: 4. The CDR3 loop is CASSLEAGGGEQYF. As DNA, the CDR3 is TGTGCCAGCAGCTTAGAAGCGGGGGGAGGCGAGCAGTACTTC.

This sequence joins TRBV4-3 and TRBJ1-2, with D perhaps matching TRBD1 (6 bases). CDR3 length equals 15 residues. V lost 3 bases and J lost 2, with 13 bases in between. Germline CDR1 reads LGHNA; CDR2 reads YSLEER. CDR3 in DNA: TGCGCCAGCAGCCACGGCGCAGGGGTCAACTATGGCTACACCTTC. It codes for CASSHGAGVNYGYTF.

This chain connects TRBV21-1 to TRBJ1-1. TRBV21-1 is a pseudogene. This CDR3 is built from 14 residues. CDR3 residues: CASSKVPGGTEAFF. DNA of the CDR3: TGTGCCAGCAGCAAAGTTCCGGGAGGCACTGAAGCTTTCTTT.

In this sample, this clone turned up a few times. The chain employs TRBV11-2 and TRBJ2-5; 8 bases map to TRBD2. Germline V CDR1 and CDR2: SGHAT, FQNNGV. The CDR3 runs to 16 residues. Trimming at V came to 8 bases and at J to 0 bases, leaving 11 bases not matched to a gene. CDR3: CASLSRGGPYQETQYF. In DNA form, the CDR3 reads TGTGCCAGCCTCTCCCGGGGGGGCCCTTACCAAGAGACCCAGTACTTC.

The table lists this clone with a count of one. The chain is built from TRBV2 and TRBJ2-7; tentative D call: TRBD2 (5 bases). This CDR3 spans 15 amino acids. Deletions cut 0 bases from V and 2 bases from J, with 11 bases between. Germline lookup yields CDR1 SNHLY and CDR2 FYNNEI. CDR3: CASSEAPGSPYEQYF. The CDR3 region has the DNA TGTGCCAGCAGTGAAGCGCCGGGGTCGCCCTACGAGCAGTACTTC. The whole variable domain, filled in from reference TRBV2 and TRBJ2-7, reads EPEVTQTPSHQVTQMGQEVILRCVPISNHLYFYWYRQILGQKVEFLVSFYNNEISEKSEIFDDQFSVERPDGSNFTLKIRSTKLEDSAMYFCASSEAPGSPYEQYFGPGTRLTVT.